These 27 T cell receptor beta chains originate from one sample sequenced in a study of T cell repertoires in cytomegalovirus infection. A single record per CDR3 protein comes from TCRdb applying MiXCR to the reads. Altogether around 570,000 distinct CDR3 sequences are present, over 35% being singletons, with the ten largest covering more than 40%. Antigens for these TCRs are unknown. The sample here was cultured PBMCs, taken from culture after CMV antigen stimulation. These receptors originate from a human donor in good health (CMV status not recorded). Some clones in this sample may be carry-over from other donors' samples.

V usage is TRBV6-2 or TRBV6-3 and J usage is TRBJ2-7, with a tentative D call TRBD1 (7 bases). Germline CDR1 and CDR2: MNHEY and SVGEGT. The V gene lost 2 bases and the J gene lost 6 bases, with 17 bases spanning the gap. The CDR3 sequence is 15 residues long. CDR3 DNA sequence: TGTGCCAGCAGTTACGGAGGGACGACAGGGACCGAGCAGTACTTC. Translated: CASSYGGTTGTEQYF.

The V call is TRBV7-4, the J call TRBJ1-2; D remains ambiguous. Germline values: CDR1 SGHVT, CDR2 SQSDAQ. The CDR3 spans 16 residues. Trimming cost V 1 base and J 3 bases, with 15 bases left between them. Here the CDR3 reads CASSLVWVQDHYGYTF. The CDR3, as DNA: TGTGCCAGCAGCTTAGTGTGGGTTCAAGACCACTATGGCTACACCTTC. Full variable domain (missing parts from reference TRBV7-4 and TRBJ1-2): GAGVSQSPRYKVAKRGRDVALRCDSISGHVTLYWYRQTLGQGSEVLTYSQSDAQRDKSGRPSGRFSAERPERSVSTLKIQRTEQGDSAVYLCASSLVWVQDHYGYTFGSGTRLTVV.

The J gene is TRBJ2-7, the V gene TRBV28; D gene ambiguous. CDR3 length: 13 amino acids. The V end lost 6 bases, the J end lost 2 bases, and 11 bases lay between the germline ends. In germline, CDR1 is MDHEN, CDR2 SYDVKM. The CDR3 DNA reads as TGTGCCAGCAGCAGCCGCATTCCCTACGAGCAGTACTTC. Encoded protein: CASSSRIPYEQYF.

This chain connects TRBV7-9 to TRBJ2-5, with 8 positions matching TRBD2. The CDR3 consists of 19 residues. CDR1 SEHNR and CDR2 FQNEAQ come from the germline V gene (reference sequence). J lost 5 bases, V lost 5 bases, and 22 bases had no gene match. The CDR3 region has the DNA TGTGCCAGCAGCCATACCCGCCATCGGCGGGAGGAGCGGGGTGAGACCCAGTACTTC. Translated, it gives CASSHTRHRREERGETQYF. Looking up the rest from reference TRBV7-9 and TRBJ2-5 gives the full variable domain: DTGVSQNPRHKITKRGQNVTFRCDPISEHNRLYWYRQTLGQGPEFLTYFQNEAQLEKSRLLSDRFSAERPKGSFSTLEIQRTEQGDSAMYLCASSHTRHRREERGETQYFGPGTRLLVL.

The rearrangement links TRBV7-9 to TRBJ1-2; 11 nucleotides align to TRBD1. This CDR3 comprises 15 residues. Losses at the gene ends were 2 bases for V and 8 bases for J; bases not matched to a gene: 7. Germline V CDR1 and CDR2: SEHNR, FQNEAQ (reference sequence). The CDR3 nucleotides are TGTGCCAGCAGCTTAACTGGACAGGGGGCGGGAGGCTACACCTTC. Translation gives CASSLTGQGAGGYTF. The full variable domain, completed using reference TRBV7-9 and TRBJ1-2, is DTGVSQNPRHKITKRGQNVTFRCDPISEHNRLYWYRQTLGQGPEFLTYFQNEAQLEKSRLLSDRFSAERPKGSFSTLEIQRTEQGDSAMYLCASSLTGQGAGGYTFGSGTRLTVV.

The chain joins TRBV28 to TRBJ1-3; D call uncertain. Germline values: CDR1 MDHEN, CDR2 SYDVKM. The CDR3 length is 13 residues. V shed 7 bases and J shed 1 base, with 8 bases lying between them. This CDR3 reads CASNRWSGNTIYF. The DNA of the CDR3 is TGTGCCAGCAACCGATGGTCTGGAAACACCATATATTTT.

The chain employs TRBV20-1 and TRBJ2-7, with 7 bases lining up with TRBD2. The V and J ends lost 6 bases and 7 bases, in that order; junction bases with no gene match: 9. The germline CDR1 and CDR2 sequences are DFQATT and SNEGSKA (reference sequence). This CDR3 region has 12 residues. CDR3 residues: CSAQGGPGEQYF. CDR3 nucleotide sequence: TGCAGTGCCCAGGGAGGGCCGGGGGAGCAGTACTTC.

The chain uses TRBV28 and TRBJ1-1, with D possibly being TRBD1 (5 bases). Trimming cost V 3 bases and J 1 base, with 9 bases left between them. The V gene's germline CDR1 is MDHEN and CDR2 SYDVKM. This CDR3 spans 14 amino acids. The CDR3 nucleotides are TGTGCCAGCAGTTTCATCCAGGGGAACACTGAAGCTTTCTTT. Translating it yields CASSFIQGNTEAFF.

This clonotype was counted between two and nine times. The chain couples TRBV10-3 to TRBJ2-4, with D hard to call. CDR1 and CDR2 (germline): ENHRY, SYGVKD. The CDR3 sequence is 14 residues long. V lost 4 bases and J 5 bases, leaving 12 bases between the germline ends. CDR3 sequence: CAISAPATENIQYF. For the CDR3, the DNA is TGTGCCATCAGTGCCCCCGCGACGGAAAACATTCAGTACTTC.

This clonotype has only a few counts. This chain links TRBV7-6 with TRBJ2-2; D is uncertain. The CDR3 covers 14 residues. Germline CDR1 and CDR2: SGHVS and FNYEAQ. Trimming cost V 7 bases and J 3 bases, with 12 bases left between them. The CDR3 coding sequence is TGTGCCAGCAAGGCTGGGTCTTACACCGGGGAGCTGTTTTTT. Translating it yields CASKAGSYTGELFF. Full variable domain (missing parts from reference TRBV7-6 and TRBJ2-2): GAGVSQSPRYKVTKRGQDVALRCDPISGHVSLYWYRQALGQGPEFLTYFNYEAQQDKSGLPNDRFSAERPEGSISTLTIQRTEQRDSAMYRCASKAGSYTGELFFGEGSRLTVL.

This clonotype has more than one count but fewer than ten. The chain employs TRBV6-2 or TRBV6-3 and TRBJ2-5; 7 bases map to TRBD2. The CDR3 sequence is 15 residues long. The junction had 8 bases not matched to a gene; V was cut back by 2 bases and J by 5 bases. Germline CDR1 is MNHEY and CDR2 is SVGEGT. The CDR3 here is CASSYSAGVGETQYF. Here the CDR3 DNA reads TGTGCCAGCAGTTACAGCGCGGGAGTTGGGGAGACCCAGTACTTC.

This chain joins TRBV2 and TRBJ2-3; no clear D. This CDR3 spans 14 amino acids. V lost 8 bases, J lost 4 bases, and 16 bases lay in between. Germline CDR1 SNHLY, CDR2 FYNNEI. The CDR3 region is CASGRWIASDTQYF. As DNA, the CDR3 is TGTGCCAGCGGCCGCTGGATCGCCTCAGATACGCAGTATTTT.

This sequence joins TRBV5-1 and TRBJ2-1; 9 bases match TRBD2. The CDR3 length is 14 residues. V gave up 1 base and J gave up 10 bases; unmatched junction bases: 6. Germline values: CDR1 SGHRS, CDR2 YFSETQ. The CDR3 DNA reads TGCGCCAGCAGCTTGAAGCGGGGGGCCGAGGAGCAGTTCTTC. This sequence encodes CASSLKRGAEEQFF.

The rearrangement links TRBV7-9 to TRBJ1-4; tentative D call: TRBD1 (5 bases). This CDR3 has 14 amino acids. V lost 2 bases to trimming and J lost 7 bases, with 11 bases between them. Germline-derived CDR1 and CDR2 are SEHNR and FQNEAQ (reference sequence). CDR3 sequence (DNA): TGTGCCAGCAGCTTATTGACAGTGGGTGAAAAACTGTTTTTT. It codes for CASSLLTVGEKLFF.

This clonotype was detected a few times. The rearrangement joins TRBV4-2 to TRBJ1-5; D is uncertain. Trimming left V 0 bases short and J 4 bases short, with 13 bases between. CDR1 LGHNA and CDR2 YNFKEQ come from the germline V gene. The CDR3 length is 16 residues. CDR3: CASSQDLPQSNQPQHF. In nucleotides, the CDR3 is TGTGCCAGCAGCCAAGATCTACCACAGTCAAATCAGCCCCAGCATTTT.

This clonotype was counted a single time. The V gene is TRBV11-2, the J gene TRBJ2-1; D is perhaps TRBD2 (6 bases). This CDR3 spans 16 amino acids. Germline CDR1 and CDR2: SGHAT and FQNNGV. Trimming shortened V by 7 bases and J by 4 bases, and 20 bases separated the two germline ends. CDR3 sequence (DNA): TGTGCCAGCACCGGAGGGCCTGCAATCATGTACAATGAGCAGTTCTTC. Translation gives CASTGGPAIMYNEQFF. Filled out from reference TRBV11-2 and TRBJ2-1, the complete variable domain reads EAGVAQSPRYKIIEKRQSVAFWCNPISGHATLYWYQQILGQGPKLLIQFQNNGVVDDSQLPKDRFSAERLKGVDSTLKIQPAKLEDSAVYLCASTGGPAIMYNEQFFGPGTRLTVL.

The chain employs TRBV7-6 and TRBJ2-7; D ambiguous. Germline CDR1 reads SGHVS; CDR2 reads FNYEAQ. The length of the CDR3 is 16 residues. The V end lost 4 bases, the J end lost 6 bases, and 22 bases lay between the germline ends. CDR3 nucleotide sequence: TGTGCCAGCAGCTCTAGGGTCGGGCGTCCCCCCTCCGAGCAGTACTTC. This codes for CASSSRVGRPPSEQYF. Full variable domain (outside the CDR3, taken from reference TRBV7-6 and TRBJ2-7): GAGVSQSPRYKVTKRGQDVALRCDPISGHVSLYWYRQALGQGPEFLTYFNYEAQQDKSGLPNDRFSAERPEGSISTLTIQRTEQRDSAMYRCASSSRVGRPPSEQYFGPGTRLTVT.

This clonotype was observed many times. V and J are TRBV7-2 and TRBJ2-1, with a tentative D call TRBD2 (5 bases). Germline-derived CDR1 and CDR2 are SGHTA and FQGNSA. CDR3 length: 16 residues. V lost 3 bases and J lost 6, with 18 bases in between. The CDR3 spells CASSLRASLARNEQFF. The CDR3 nucleotides read TGTGCCAGCAGCTTGAGGGCCTCGCTGGCACGCAATGAGCAGTTCTTC.

The rearrangement links TRBV5-4 to TRBJ1-2, with a possible D match to TRBD1 (6 bases). The CDR3 extends over 14 amino acids. V was trimmed by 0 bases and J by 3 bases, leaving 9 bases between them. CDR1 SGHNT and CDR2 YYREEE come from the germline V gene (reference sequence). The CDR3 protein is CASSLDRADYGYTF. CDR3 DNA sequence: TGTGCCAGCAGCTTGGACAGGGCGGACTATGGCTACACCTTC.

This clonotype was counted ten times or more. The CDR3 loop reads CASSLVSGPSSYEQYF. In DNA, the CDR3 is TGTGCCAGCAGCTTAGTTAGCGGGCCCTCCTCCTACGAGCAGTACTTC. The chain combines TRBV11-2 with TRBJ2-7; 7 bases align to TRBD2. Per the germline V gene, CDR1 is SGHAT and CDR2 is FQNNGV. The CDR3 contains 16 residues. Trimming at V came to 1 base and at J to 0 bases, leaving 6 bases not matched to a gene.

The chain carries TRBV7-2 and TRBJ2-3; D gene unclear. Between the trimmed V and J ends, which lost 2 bases and 0 bases, there was a span of 9 bases. This CDR3 is built from 15 residues. Germline assignment: CDR1 SGHTA and CDR2 FQGNSA. In nucleotides, the CDR3 is TGTGCCAGCAGCTTAATGGGCAGTAGCACAGATACGCAGTATTTT. Translation gives CASSLMGSSTDTQYF.

This clonotype was detected only once. This chain uses TRBV20-1 with TRBJ2-1; 12 bases align to TRBD2. The V segment lost 6 bases and the J segment 9 bases; nucleotides outside the gene matches: 6. The CDR3 sequence is 13 residues long. In germline, CDR1 is DFQATT, CDR2 SNEGSKA (reference sequence). CDR3 sequence: CSARTSGEGEQFF. CDR3 bases: TGCAGTGCCAGGACTAGCGGGGAAGGTGAGCAGTTCTTC.

The chain combines TRBV7-6 with TRBJ2-7, with 16 nucleotides matching TRBD2. The V gene end was trimmed by 5 bases and the J gene end by 2 bases; junction bases not matched to a gene: 3. The CDR3 has 16 amino acids. Looked up from germline, CDR1 is SGHVS and CDR2 is FNYEAQ. The CDR3 spells CASSRGLAGGPYEQYF. The DNA of the CDR3 is TGTGCCAGCAGCCGGGGACTAGCGGGGGGGCCCTACGAGCAGTACTTC.

The gene calls are TRBV19 and TRBJ1-5; D gene unclear. Trimming cost V 3 bases and J 9 bases, with 9 bases left between them. Germline CDR1 is LNHDA and CDR2 is SQIVND (reference sequence). The CDR3 is 12 residues long. CDR3 region: CASSIRELPQHF. CDR3 DNA sequence: TGTGCCAGTAGTATTCGTGAACTGCCCCAGCATTTT.

The V gene is TRBV12-3 or TRBV12-4, the J gene TRBJ2-7; 8 bases agree with TRBD1. The V gene end was trimmed by 5 bases and the J gene end by 0 bases; junction bases not matched to a gene: 9. This CDR3 comprises 16 residues. The CDR3 bases are TGTGCCAGCAGTGACCCGACAGGGGCTTTCTCCTACGAGCAGTACTTC. This encodes CASSDPTGAFSYEQYF.

There are many counts of this clonotype. V usage is TRBV7-2 and J usage is TRBJ2-1; D is uncertain. CDR3 length equals 16 residues. Germline CDR1 is SGHTA and CDR2 is FQGNSA. V was trimmed by 2 bases and J by 0 bases, leaving 11 bases between them. The CDR3 DNA reads as TGTGCCAGCAGCTTAAATTTGCTAGTCTCCTACAATGAGCAGTTCTTC. Translated, it gives CASSLNLLVSYNEQFF.

The sample holds a few counts of this clonotype. The rearrangement uses TRBV6-1 and TRBJ2-3, with D perhaps matching TRBD1 (5 bases). Germline loops: CDR1 MNHNS, CDR2 SASEGT. Trimming cost V 7 bases and J 4 bases, with 9 bases left between them. This CDR3 region has 12 residues. The CDR3 spells CASTGLADTQYF. The CDR3 bases are TGTGCCAGCACAGGGCTAGCAGATACGCAGTATTTT.